This T cell receptor beta chain was recorded in a study of T-cell memory formation after mild COVID-19. V gave up 1 base and J gave up 5 bases, with 20 bases separating them. CDR3 size: 16 residues. Germline V gene sequence: CDR1 DFQATT, CDR2 SNEGSKA (reference sequence). TCRdb re-derived calls from the 5' RACE reads in MiXCR, one entry per CDR3 protein. The table shows 410,000 or so distinct CDR3 sequences, with around a quarter occurring only once. The sequencing input was PBMCs or a T cell subset sorted from them (not recorded which). This TCR derives from an adult woman who had mild COVID-19 (a few samples of this study predate the infection). Cell type and time point are not known. V is TRBV20-1 and J is TRBJ1-2, with TRBD1 as a possible D gene (6 bases). For the CDR3, the DNA is TGCAGTGCTAGAGGTTCTCAGGGGAGTTCTAGATATGGCTACACCTTC. Amino acid sequence: CSARGSQGSSRYGYTF.